This T cell receptor beta chain derives from a study of OX40 agonist ivuxolimab in advanced cancers. This clone has only one observation. Antigen unknown. CDR1 is SGHTA, CDR2 FQGTGA, per germline. V trimming: 5 bases; J trimming: 2 bases; junction bases outside the gene matches: 6. CDR3 length equals 16 residues. This table comes from immunoSEQ multiplex PCR, and its TCRdb copy is limited to in-frame clones, with some not included. Among tens of thousands of clones listed, approximately 84% were seen once. Any history of autoimmune disease or systemic immunosuppression disqualified patients. Blood was sampled at baseline, cycle 4 day 1, and cycle 7 day 1. Findings of the study overall: In a subset of nonresponders, normalized T-cell clonal expansion was also low.

This TCR was sampled from an adult with an advanced solid tumor such as melanoma, head and neck, liver or kidney cancer. This chain joins TRBV7-3 and TRBJ2-1, with 10 bases fitting TRBD2. This specimen was CD4+ or CD8+ T cells sorted from blood, taken in a trial of the OX40 agonist ivuxolimab. The CDR3 nucleotides are TGTGCCAGCAGCCCGACGAGCGGGAGGGCCTACAATGAGCAGTTCTTC. Its protein product is CASSPTSGRAYNEQFF.